The rows below give T cell receptor beta chains drawn from one sample of a study of T cells after yellow fever vaccination. One entry per CDR3 protein results from TCRdb running MiXCR on the 5' RACE reads. Found here are nearly 550,000 distinct CDR3 sequences, around 21% of them singletons; the top ten hold approximately 14%. This specimen was PBMCs, taken 15 days after the yellow fever booster vaccination. The receptor source for this set is a man under 40 who received the YFV17D yellow fever vaccine. The CDR3 runs from the conserved cysteine through the conserved F or W. A D gene is named only where the DNA matches it firmly. A row's size may be missing; if present it is once, few, many or a size class.

cdr3_aa: CASSPTGFGTYEQYF
cdr3_nt: TGTGCCAGCAGCCCGACAGGGTTTGGAACCTACGAGCAGTACTTC
j_call: TRBJ2-7
v_call: TRBV12-3/TRBV12-4
clone_size: few
d_call: TRBD1

cdr3_aa: CAWSTDSRWNTEAFF
cdr3_nt: TGTGCCTGGAGTACCGACAGTCGGTGGAACACTGAAGCTTTCTTT
j_call: TRBJ1-1
v_call: TRBV30
clone_size: .
d_call: .

cdr3_aa: CASSGMIGEKSSYEQYF
cdr3_nt: TGTGCCAGCAGCGGGATGATTGGGGAAAAGAGCTCCTACGAGCAGTACTTC
j_call: TRBJ2-7
v_call: TRBV11-2
clone_size: .
d_call: .

cdr3_aa: CSVVEETQYF
cdr3_nt: TGCAGCGTTGTTGAAGAGACCCAGTACTTC
j_call: TRBJ2-5
v_call: TRBV29-1
clone_size: few
d_call: .

cdr3_aa: CSAEGLLDPKNIQYF
cdr3_nt: TGCAGTGCCGAGGGACTTCTTGACCCCAAAAACATTCAGTACTTC
j_call: TRBJ2-4
v_call: TRBV20-1
clone_size: few
d_call: .

cdr3_aa: CASSSGQLAGLFF
cdr3_nt: TGTGCCAGCAGTTCGGGTCAACTAGCGGGATTGTTCTTC
j_call: TRBJ2-1
v_call: TRBV12-3/TRBV12-4
clone_size: few
d_call: TRBD2

cdr3_aa: CASRVDRDQETQYF
cdr3_nt: TGTGCCAGCAGGGTCGACAGGGACCAAGAGACCCAGTACTTC
j_call: TRBJ2-5
v_call: TRBV6-1
clone_size: few
d_call: TRBD1

cdr3_aa: CASSFGLHEQYF
cdr3_nt: TGTGCCAGCAGTTTCGGTTTGCACGAGCAGTACTTC
j_call: TRBJ2-7
v_call: TRBV12-3/TRBV12-4
clone_size: few
d_call: .

cdr3_aa: CASSGGVNQPQHF
cdr3_nt: TGTGCCAGCAGTGGCGGAGTCAATCAGCCCCAGCATTTT
j_call: TRBJ1-5
v_call: TRBV7-9
clone_size: .
d_call: .

cdr3_aa: CSGAGGIILSSYNEQFF
cdr3_nt: TGCAGTGGGGCGGGAGGGATAATCCTAAGCTCCTACAATGAGCAGTTCTTC
j_call: TRBJ2-1
v_call: TRBV20-1
clone_size: .
d_call: TRBD2

cdr3_aa: CASSLVGAPAHYGYTF
cdr3_nt: TGTGCCAGCAGCTTAGTGGGGGCCCCGGCGCACTATGGCTACACCTTC
j_call: TRBJ1-2
v_call: TRBV7-9
clone_size: few
d_call: .